This entry concerns a single TCR beta chain. This entry is derived from a study of cytomegalovirus exposure and HLA in healthy donors. Primers included in the PCR were 60 Vbeta and 13 Jbeta primers. Some clones are missing from TCRdb's copy, which holds only in-frame ones; the method was immunoSEQ multiplex PCR. The table records 110,000 or so clones, roughly four fifths of them present only once. The TCR sequence derives from a man aged 40-50 years in good health and CMV-seronegative. The sequenced sample was PBMCs.

The chain's CDR3 is CASSPQGVGKPGQAYGYTF. DNA for the CDR3: TGTGCCAGCAGCCCCCAGGGGGTTGGTAAACCGGGACAGGCATATGGCTACACCTTC. The J gene is TRBJ1-2, the V gene TRBV5-6; TRBD1 agrees at 8 bases. This CDR3 has 19 residues. V was clipped by 4 bases and J by 5 bases; unmatched bases: 22. Per the germline V gene, CDR1 is SGHDT and CDR2 is YYEEEE.